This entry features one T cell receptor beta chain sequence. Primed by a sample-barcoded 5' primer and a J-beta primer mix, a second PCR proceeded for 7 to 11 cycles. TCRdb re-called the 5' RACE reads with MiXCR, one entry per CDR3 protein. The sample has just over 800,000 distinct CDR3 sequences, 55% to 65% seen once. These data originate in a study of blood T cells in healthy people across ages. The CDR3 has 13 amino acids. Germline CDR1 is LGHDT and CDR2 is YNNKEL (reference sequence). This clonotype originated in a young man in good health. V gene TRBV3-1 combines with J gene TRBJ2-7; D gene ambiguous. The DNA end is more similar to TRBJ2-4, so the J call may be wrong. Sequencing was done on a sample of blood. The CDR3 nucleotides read TGTGCCAGCAGCCAAGGCAACGGGAACATTCAGTACTTC. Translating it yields CASSQGNGNIQYF.